This T cell receptor beta chain was retrieved from a study of regulatory T cells in long-lasting Graves disease. General study points: The work looked only at peripheral blood and did not look at thyroid tissue. It was in persistent disease that TRBV28, TRBJ1-2 and TRBJ2-5 were favored. TCR diversity was lower in persistent Graves' patients (versus newly diagnosed ones).

Trimming left V 2 bases short and J 3 bases short, with 11 bases between. This CDR3 region has 15 residues. Germline V gene lookup returns CDR1 MNHEY and CDR2 SVGEGT. As for time point: persistent/refractory GD, antithyroid drugs over 5 years with positive TRAb. PBMC RNA was the source of the TCR library. Sequencing libraries for TCR beta were prepared with iRepertoire HTBI primers and Arm-PCR of CDR3 regions. MiXCR, run by TCRdb on the multiplex PCR reads, gives a single entry per CDR3 protein. The sample holds a few hundred thousand distinct CDR3 sequences, around a quarter seen once. This clonotype was counted many times. Its target is unknown.

The chain recombines TRBV6-2 or TRBV6-3 with TRBJ1-5, with D uncertain. Material: peripheral blood mononuclear cells (PBMCs), obtained when the disease was refractory, from a patient treated with antithyroid drugs. This TCR was sampled from a female donor with Graves disease. The CDR3: CASSYDSIANQPQHF. The CDR3 DNA reads as TGTGCCAGCAGTTACGATAGCATTGCCAATCAGCCCCAGCATTTT.